This is a list of T cell receptor beta chains from one sample in a study of beta chain features in type 1 diabetes. Clones were read by immunoSEQ multiplex PCR, and TCRdb kept only the in-frame ones, dropping some. The table lists 160,000 or so clones, approximately 9.1% of them singletons. Sequencing was carried out using central memory CD4+ T cells from blood. The origin of the receptors is a woman aged 18-29 years in good health. Each CDR3 is given with its conserved first and last residue. Fields, in order: D gene, clone size, V gene, J gene, CDR3 DNA, CDR3 protein. The D gene is left open where the match is weak. Clone size, where shown, is once, few, many, or a class for clones that have expanded.

TRBD2	-	TRBV9	TRBJ2-3	TGTGCCAGCAGCTACCAGCGGGAGGGTGGCACAGATACGCAGTATTTT	CASSYQREGGTDTQYF
-	few	TRBV11-2	TRBJ1-1	TGTGCCAGCAGCTTAGTAGAGAACACTGAAGCTTTCTTT	CASSLVENTEAFF
-	-	TRBV4-2	TRBJ1-2	TGTGCCAGCAGCCAAGATTCGGGGGGGCTCAGTCTTGGCTACACCTTC	CASSQDSGGLSLGYTF
TRBD1	few	TRBV18	TRBJ2-1	TGTGCCAGCTCACCACGGGGACAGGGAGGGTACAATGAGCAGTTCTTC	CASSPRGQGGYNEQFF
-	many	TRBV29-1	TRBJ1-5	TGCAGCGTTGCACAGGGTGGCAATCAGCCCCAGCATTTT	CSVAQGGNQPQHF
TRBD2	-	TRBV11-1	TRBJ2-5	TGTGCCAGCAGCCGCGCCCCGACGGGGGGGGAGACCCAGTACTTC	CASSRAPTGGETQYF
TRBD2	few	TRBV4-2	TRBJ2-5	TGTGCCAGCAGCCAAGACGGACTAGCGGGGGGGCAAGAGACCCAGTACTTC	CASSQDGLAGGQETQYF
TRBD2	-	TRBV7-3	TRBJ2-2	TGTGCCAGCAGCCCAGCGGGGGCGACGAACACCGGGGAGCTGTTTTTT	CASSPAGATNTGELFF
-	-	TRBV11-1	TRBJ1-1	TGTGCCAGCAGCCATAGAGGACGGGGGTACACTGAAGCTTTCTTT	CASSHRGRGYTEAFF
-	few	TRBV6-1	TRBJ2-6	TGTGCCAGCAAGGACGGGGCTGGGGCCAACGTCCTGACTTTC	CASKDGAGANVLTF
-	-	TRBV19	TRBJ2-3	TGTGCCAGTAGTACACGCGGGGGCACAGATACGCAGTATTTT	CASSTRGGTDTQYF
-	-	TRBV11-3	TRBJ2-5	TGTGCCAGCAGCCGGGACCAAGAGACCCAGTACTTC	CASSRDQETQYF
TRBD2	-	TRBV2	TRBJ2-5	TGTGCCAGCAGTGATACTAGCGGGACGGAGACCCAGTACTTC	CASSDTSGTETQYF
TRBD2	few	TRBV7-2	TRBJ2-7	TGTGCCAGCAGCTTAAGCGGGGGTCTCTACGAGCAGTACTTC	CASSLSGGLYEQYF
-	few	TRBV6-5	TRBJ2-7	TGTGCCAGCAGTTACCGCAGGGATGCCTACGAGCAGTACTTC	CASSYRRDAYEQYF
-	-	TRBV30	TRBJ2-7	TGTGCCTGGAGAAGAAGCGGGCCCTACGAGCAGTACTTC	CAWRRSGPYEQYF
-	few	TRBV7-2	TRBJ1-5	TGTGCCAGCAGCTTAACAGGGAGCGGAGGTAACGGTCAGCCCCAGCATTTT	CASSLTGSGGNGQPQHF
-	few	TRBV6-6	TRBJ2-3	TGTGCCAGCAGTTCGTCCAGAGGAGAAGATACGCAGTATTTT	CASSSSRGEDTQYF